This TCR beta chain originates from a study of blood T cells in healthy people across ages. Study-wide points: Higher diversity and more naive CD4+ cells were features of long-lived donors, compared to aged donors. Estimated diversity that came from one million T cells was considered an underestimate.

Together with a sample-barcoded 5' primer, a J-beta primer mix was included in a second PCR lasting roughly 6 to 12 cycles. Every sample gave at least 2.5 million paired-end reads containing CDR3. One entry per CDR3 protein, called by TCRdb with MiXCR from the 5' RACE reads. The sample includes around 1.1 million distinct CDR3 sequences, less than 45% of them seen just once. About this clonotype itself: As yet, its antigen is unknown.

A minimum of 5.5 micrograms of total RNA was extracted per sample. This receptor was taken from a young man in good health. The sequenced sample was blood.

CDR3 amino acids: CASSLGLGLSGQFF. CDR3 DNA sequence: TGCGCCAGCAGCCTCGGCTTAGGGTTGAGTGGGCAGTTCTTC. This rearrangement joins TRBV4-1 to TRBJ2-1; no firm D call. CDR1 MGHRA and CDR2 YSYEKL come from the germline V gene. The CDR3 has 14 residues. The V end lost 4 bases, the J end lost 12 bases, and 19 bases lay between the germline ends.